The subject of this entry is one T cell receptor beta chain. The junction shows a germline mismatch at one end, possibly a read error. There are 16 residues in the CDR3. CDR1 SGHTA and CDR2 FQGNSA come from the germline V gene. The protocol was immunoSEQ multiplex PCR, while the TCRdb copy is restricted to in-frame clones and leaves out a portion. The repertoire holds some 16,000 clones, with 72% as singletons. This entry is derived from a study of T cell repertoires in ileal Crohn's disease. Stated time point: neoterminal ileum biopsy at postoperative endoscopy, about 6 months after surgery. The rearrangement joins TRBV7-2 to TRBJ1-6, with TRBD1 matching 7 bases. This TCR came from an adult with Crohn's disease. The sample comprised ileal tissue. The CDR3 sequence: CASSIRQGGYNPPLHF. DNA of the CDR3: TGTGCCAGCAGTATCCGACAGGGCGGTTATAATCCACCCCTCCACTTT.